This TCR beta chain was identified during a study of technical replicates of blood from a handful of donors. Data came from immunoSEQ multiplex PCR; TCRdb stores just in-frame clones and leaves some out. The top ten hold about 0.4% of the sample, which has under 80,000 clones, approximately 91% seen once. Germline V gives CDR1 KGHSH, CDR2 LQKENI. This CDR3 is 13 amino acids long. V lost 5 bases and J lost 1, with 8 bases in between. The source is a human donor in good health. Some clones in this sample may be carry-over from other donors' samples. The material sequenced was T cells isolated from PBMCs. J is TRBJ1-1 and V is TRBV18; no firm D call. DNA for the CDR3: TGTGCCAGCTCAGAAACATGGAACACTGAAGCTTTCTTT. The encoded protein is CASSETWNTEAFF.